These T cell receptor beta chains were read from a single sample in a study of identical twins. TCRdb reprocessed the 5' RACE reads with MiXCR, giving one entry per CDR3 protein. The profile shows around 200,000 distinct CDR3 sequences, approximately 9% of them singletons. Material for sequencing was memory (CD45RO+) T cells sorted from blood. These receptors came from a woman between 18 and 30 years old in good health. The CDR3 runs from the conserved cysteine through the conserved F or W. A D gene is named only where the DNA matches it firmly. Clone sizes are given selectively: once, few, many, or a class where the clone is expanded.

V	J	D	size	CDR3	DNA
TRBV20-1	TRBJ1-1	NA	many	CSAARASTGTEAFF	TGCAGCGCTGCTAGAGCTTCGACTGGGACTGAAGCTTTCTTT
TRBV4-3	TRBJ1-1	NA	many	CASSQDLNTEAFF	TGCGCCAGCAGCCAAGATCTCAACACTGAAGCTTTCTTT
TRBV3-1	TRBJ2-3	NA	NA	CASSQARSSTDTQYF	TGTGCCAGCAGCCAAGCTCGGTCTAGCACAGATACGCAGTATTTT
TRBV6-1	TRBJ2-3	NA	many	CASSTPLAGTDTQYF	TGTGCCAGCAGTACACCCCTCGCGGGCACAGATACGCAGTATTTT
TRBV5-1	TRBJ2-3	TRBD2	NA	CASSLAAGAPGDTQYF	TGCGCCAGCAGCTTGGCAGCGGGGGCCCCGGGGGATACGCAGTATTTT
TRBV5-5	TRBJ2-7	TRBD1	NA	CASSLGAPGQGYEQYF	TGTGCCAGCAGTCTTGGCGCCCCGGGACAGGGGTACGAGCAGTACTTC
TRBV7-9	TRBJ2-5	NA	many	CASSLVGSRETQYF	TGTGCCAGCAGCTTAGTGGGCTCCCGGGAGACCCAGTACTTC
TRBV6-2/TRBV6-3	TRBJ2-7	NA	few	CASTPGGVHEQYF	TGTGCCAGCACCCCCGGGGGAGTCCACGAGCAGTACTTC
TRBV6-1	TRBJ1-6	NA	many	CASSSAAGNSPLHF	TGTGCCAGCAGCTCAGCGGCTGGAAATTCACCCCTCCACTTT
TRBV12-3/TRBV12-4	TRBJ1-2	NA	many	CASNHAGDGYTF	TGTGCCAGCAACCATGCAGGGGATGGCTACACCTTC
TRBV25-1	TRBJ2-1	TRBD1	NA	CASSGGDRSNYNEQFF	TGTGCCAGCAGTGGGGGGGACAGGTCAAATTACAATGAGCAGTTCTTC
TRBV5-1	TRBJ2-1	NA	many	CASSLTTTYNEQFF	TGCGCCAGCAGCTTGACTACGACCTACAATGAGCAGTTCTTC
TRBV9	TRBJ1-1	NA	NA	CASSVGWSTEAFF	TGTGCCAGCAGCGTAGGCTGGAGCACTGAAGCTTTCTTT
TRBV4-3	TRBJ2-5	NA	NA	CASSQEPGTPTQYF	TGCGCCAGCAGCCAAGAGCCCGGGACACCTACCCAGTACTTC
TRBV7-3	TRBJ2-1	TRBD2	few	CASSISGGTYNEQFF	TGTGCCAGCAGCATAAGCGGGGGGACCTACAATGAGCAGTTCTTC
TRBV20-1	TRBJ1-2	TRBD1	NA	CSARGAPGTGLIGYTF	TGCAGTGCTAGGGGCGCGCCCGGGACAGGGCTTATTGGCTACACCTTC
TRBV5-6	TRBJ1-1	NA	NA	CASSPRVGSTEAFF	TGTGCCAGCAGCCCCAGGGTAGGATCCACTGAAGCTTTCTTT
TRBV6-2/TRBV6-3	TRBJ2-1	NA	NA	CASSYSFGRSKVYNEQFF	TGTGCCAGCAGTTACTCATTCGGGCGGAGCAAGGTCTACAATGAGCAGTTCTTC
TRBV6-1	TRBJ2-2	TRBD1	many	CASRRGTGGLNTGELFF	TGTGCCAGCAGACGCGGGACAGGGGGTTTGAACACCGGGGAGCTGTTTTTT
TRBV5-4	TRBJ2-2	NA	few	CASRGLPNTGELFF	TGTGCCAGCAGGGGACTCCCCAACACCGGGGAGCTGTTTTTT
TRBV29-1	TRBJ2-4	NA	few	CSVEDRLAKNIQYF	TGCAGCGTTGAAGATCGACTAGCCAAAAACATTCAGTACTTC
TRBV15	TRBJ2-2	NA	many	CATSGPNTGELFF	TGTGCCACCAGCGGACCGAACACCGGGGAGCTGTTTTTT
TRBV20-1	TRBJ2-7	NA	many	CSAIDSGSSYEQYF	TGCAGTGCGATTGACTCTGGCAGCTCCTACGAGCAGTACTTC
TRBV11-2	TRBJ2-2	NA	NA	CASTMAGDTGELFF	TGTGCCAGCACCATGGCCGGGGACACCGGGGAGCTGTTTTTT
TRBV24-1	TRBJ2-3	TRBD1	NA	CATSDPTGANASSTDTQYF	TGTGCCACCAGTGACCCAACAGGGGCCAATGCCTCTAGCACAGATACGCAGTATTTT
TRBV30	TRBJ2-4	NA	many	CAWSDHNGRNIQYF	TGTGCCTGGAGTGACCACAATGGGAGAAACATTCAGTACTTC
TRBV3-1	TRBJ2-5	TRBD2	NA	CASSPRSGREETQYF	TGTGCCAGCAGCCCCCGGAGCGGGAGGGAAGAGACCCAGTACTTC
TRBV30	TRBJ2-3	NA	NA	CAWSRPLRLGNTQYF	TGTGCCTGGAGTCGGCCATTGCGGCTGGGTAATACGCAGTATTTT
TRBV27	TRBJ2-7	TRBD1	many	CASSQQGINEQYF	TGTGCCAGCAGTCAACAGGGGATAAACGAGCAGTACTTC
TRBV20-1	TRBJ2-7	NA	NA	CSALSPVGGNEQYF	TGCAGTGCCCTAAGCCCGGTTGGTGGGAACGAGCAGTACTTC
TRBV12-3/TRBV12-4	TRBJ2-3	NA	many	CASRLPAADTQYF	TGTGCCAGCAGGCTCCCCGCGGCGGATACGCAGTATTTT
TRBV7-2	TRBJ2-3	NA	NA	CASRLRSGTDADTQYF	TGTGCCAGCAGACTCAGATCTGGGACTGACGCAGATACGCAGTATTTT
TRBV7-3	TRBJ1-2	TRBD1	many	CASSQGQGSGYTF	TGTGCCAGCAGCCAGGGACAGGGAAGTGGCTACACCTTC
TRBV10-3	TRBJ2-7	TRBD2	many	CAISESTSGGAYEQYF	TGTGCCATCAGTGAGTCGACCAGCGGGGGGGCCTACGAGCAGTACTTC
TRBV6-1	TRBJ2-3	TRBD2	many	CASRAGTSGLTDTQYF	TGTGCCAGCAGGGCCGGGACTAGCGGTCTCACAGATACGCAGTATTTT
TRBV28	TRBJ2-7	TRBD2	NA	CASRGTSGDAYEQYF	TGTGCCAGCAGGGGGACTAGTGGGGACGCCTACGAGCAGTACTTC
TRBV12-3/TRBV12-4	TRBJ1-3	NA	many	CASSNPDAGNTIYF	TGTGCCAGCAGTAATCCCGATGCTGGAAACACCATATATTTT